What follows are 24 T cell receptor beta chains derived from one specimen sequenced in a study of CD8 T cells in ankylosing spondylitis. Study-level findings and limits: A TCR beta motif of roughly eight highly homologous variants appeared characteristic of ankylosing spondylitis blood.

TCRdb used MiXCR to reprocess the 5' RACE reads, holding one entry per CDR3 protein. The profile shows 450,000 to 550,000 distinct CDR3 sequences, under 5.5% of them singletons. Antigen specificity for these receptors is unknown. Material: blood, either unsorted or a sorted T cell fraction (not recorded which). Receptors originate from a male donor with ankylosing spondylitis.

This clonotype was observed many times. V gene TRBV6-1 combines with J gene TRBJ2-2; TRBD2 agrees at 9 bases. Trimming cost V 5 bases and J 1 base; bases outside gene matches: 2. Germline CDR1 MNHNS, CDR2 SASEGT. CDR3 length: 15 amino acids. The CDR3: CASSLSGRNTGELFF. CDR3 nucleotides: TGTGCCAGCAGTCTTAGCGGGAGGAACACCGGGGAGCTGTTTTTT.

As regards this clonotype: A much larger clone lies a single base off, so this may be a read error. The CDR3 DNA follows: TGTGCCTGCAGTTACACTTACGCCGGGACAGGGTACTACGAGCAGTACTTC. Its translation: CACSYTYAGTGYYEQYF. The rearrangement links TRBV6-5 to TRBJ2-7, with TRBD1 matching 9 bases. Germline values: CDR1 MNHEY, CDR2 SVGAGI. This CDR3 has 17 amino acids.

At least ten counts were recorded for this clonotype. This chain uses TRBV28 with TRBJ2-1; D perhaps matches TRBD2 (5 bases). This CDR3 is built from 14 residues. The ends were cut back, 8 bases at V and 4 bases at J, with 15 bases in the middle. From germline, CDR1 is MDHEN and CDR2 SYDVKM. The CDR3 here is CASAPVGGYNEQFF. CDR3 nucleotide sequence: TGTGCCAGCGCCCCCGTGGGCGGGTACAATGAGCAGTTCTTC.

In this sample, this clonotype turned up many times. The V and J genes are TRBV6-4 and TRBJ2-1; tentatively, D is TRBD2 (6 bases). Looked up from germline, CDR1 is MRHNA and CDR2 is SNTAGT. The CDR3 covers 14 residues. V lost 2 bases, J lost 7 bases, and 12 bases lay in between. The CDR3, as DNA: TGTGCCAGCAGTGACCATCTAGCGAGTAATGAGCAGTTCTTC. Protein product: CASSDHLASNEQFF.

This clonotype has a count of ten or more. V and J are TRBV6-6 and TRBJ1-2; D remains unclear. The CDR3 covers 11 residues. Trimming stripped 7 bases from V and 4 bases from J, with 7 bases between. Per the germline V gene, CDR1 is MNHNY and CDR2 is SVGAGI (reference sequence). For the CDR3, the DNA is TGTGCCAGCACCCCCAGCTATGGCTACACCTTC. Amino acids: CASTPSYGYTF.

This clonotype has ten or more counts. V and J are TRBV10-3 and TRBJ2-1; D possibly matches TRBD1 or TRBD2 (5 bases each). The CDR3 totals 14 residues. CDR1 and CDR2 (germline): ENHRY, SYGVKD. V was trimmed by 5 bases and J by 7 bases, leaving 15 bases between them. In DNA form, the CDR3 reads TGTGCCATCAGTCCGGGACGCACGCTTAATGAGCAGTTCTTC. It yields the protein CAISPGRTLNEQFF.

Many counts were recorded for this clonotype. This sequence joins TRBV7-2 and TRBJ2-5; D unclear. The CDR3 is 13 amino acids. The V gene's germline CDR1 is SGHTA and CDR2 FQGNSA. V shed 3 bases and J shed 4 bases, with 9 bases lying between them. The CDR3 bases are TGTGCCAGCAGCTTCGGTCGGGCAGAGACCCAGTACTTC. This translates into CASSFGRAETQYF.

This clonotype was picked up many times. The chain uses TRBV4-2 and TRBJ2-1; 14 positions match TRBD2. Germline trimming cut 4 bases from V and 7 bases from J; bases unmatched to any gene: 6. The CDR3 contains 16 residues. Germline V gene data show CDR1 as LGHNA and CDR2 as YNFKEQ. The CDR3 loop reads CASSPGTSGRWNEQFF. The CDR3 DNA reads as TGTGCCAGCAGCCCCGGGACTAGCGGGAGATGGAATGAGCAGTTCTTC.

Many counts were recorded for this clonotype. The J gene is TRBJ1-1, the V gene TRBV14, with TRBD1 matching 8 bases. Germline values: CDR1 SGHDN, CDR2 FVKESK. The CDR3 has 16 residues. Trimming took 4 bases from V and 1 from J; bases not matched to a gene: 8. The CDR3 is CASSLWAGQGNTEAFF. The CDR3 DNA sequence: TGTGCCAGCAGCCTCTGGGCTGGACAGGGGAACACTGAAGCTTTCTTT. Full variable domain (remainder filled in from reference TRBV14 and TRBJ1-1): EAGVTQFPSHSVIEKGQTVTLRCDPISGHDNLYWYRRVMGKEIKFLLHFVKESKQDESGMPNNRFLAERTGGTYSTLKVQPAELEDSGVYFCASSLWAGQGNTEAFFGQGTRLTVV.

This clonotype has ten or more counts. Written as DNA, the CDR3 is TGTGCCAGCAGCTTTGGTACAGGGGGCATGCCTGAGACCCAGTACTTC. Protein product: CASSFGTGGMPETQYF. The J gene is TRBJ2-5, the V gene TRBV7-9; TRBD1 aligns across 9 bases. Germline V lookup: CDR1 SEHNR, CDR2 FQNEAQ (reference sequence). CDR3 size: 16 residues. V trimming: 3 bases; J trimming: 5 bases; junction bases outside the gene matches: 10.

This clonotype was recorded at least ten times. In DNA, the CDR3 is TGTGCCACCAGTGGTTTAGCGGGTGCGAACACCGGGGAGCTGTTTTTT. Amino acids: CATSGLAGANTGELFF. This chain links TRBV24-1 with TRBJ2-2, with TRBD2 matching over 7 bases. V lost 5 bases to trimming and J lost 0 bases; unmatched junction nucleotides: 5. Germline CDR1 is KGHDR and CDR2 is SFDVKD. This CDR3 spans 16 amino acids.

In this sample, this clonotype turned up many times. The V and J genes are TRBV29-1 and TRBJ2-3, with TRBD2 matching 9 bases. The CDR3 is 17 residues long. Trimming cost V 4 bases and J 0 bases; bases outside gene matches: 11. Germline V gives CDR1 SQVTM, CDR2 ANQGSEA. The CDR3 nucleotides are TGCAGCGTTGCCCGCGGCGGCGGGAGGGGAAGCACAGATACGCAGTATTTT. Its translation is CSVARGGGRGSTDTQYF.

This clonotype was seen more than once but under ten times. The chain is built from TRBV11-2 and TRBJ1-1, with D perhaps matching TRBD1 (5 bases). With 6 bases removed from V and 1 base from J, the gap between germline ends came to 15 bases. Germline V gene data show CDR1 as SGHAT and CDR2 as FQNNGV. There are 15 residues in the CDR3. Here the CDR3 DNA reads TGTGCCAGCAGGCGCCAGGGCTTGGCGAACACTGAAGCTTTCTTT. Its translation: CASRRQGLANTEAFF.

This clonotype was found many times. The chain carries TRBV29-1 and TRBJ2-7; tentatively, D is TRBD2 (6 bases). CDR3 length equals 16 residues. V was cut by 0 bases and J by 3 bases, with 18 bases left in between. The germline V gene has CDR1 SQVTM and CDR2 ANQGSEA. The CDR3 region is CSVEDSGAADNYEQYF. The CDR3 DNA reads TGCAGCGTTGAAGATAGCGGCGCGGCCGACAACTACGAGCAGTACTTC.

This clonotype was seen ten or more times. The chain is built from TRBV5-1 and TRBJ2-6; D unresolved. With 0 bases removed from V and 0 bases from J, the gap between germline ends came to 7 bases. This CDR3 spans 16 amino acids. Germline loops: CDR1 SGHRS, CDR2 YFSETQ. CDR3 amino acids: CASSLGFISGANVLTF. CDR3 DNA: TGCGCCAGCAGCTTGGGTTTCATCTCTGGGGCCAACGTCCTGACTTTC. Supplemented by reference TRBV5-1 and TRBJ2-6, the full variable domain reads KAGVTQTPRYLIKTRGQQVTLSCSPISGHRSVSWYQQTPGQGLQFLFEYFSETQRNKGNFPGRFSGRQFSNSRSEMNVSTLELGDSALYLCASSLGFISGANVLTFGAGSRLTVL.

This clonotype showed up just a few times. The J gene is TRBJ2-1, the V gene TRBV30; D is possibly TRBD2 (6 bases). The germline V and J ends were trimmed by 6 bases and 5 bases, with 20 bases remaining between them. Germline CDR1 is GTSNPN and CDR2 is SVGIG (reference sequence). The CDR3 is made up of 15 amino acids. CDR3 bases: TGTGCCTGCAGGTTTGGGAGCGGGTTTAACAATGAGCAGTTCTTC. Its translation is CACRFGSGFNNEQFF.

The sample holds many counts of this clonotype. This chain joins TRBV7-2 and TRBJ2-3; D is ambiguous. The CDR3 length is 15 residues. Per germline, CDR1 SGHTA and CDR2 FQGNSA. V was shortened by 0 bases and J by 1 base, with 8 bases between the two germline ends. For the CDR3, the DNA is TGTGCCAGCAGCTTAGCTTTTAGGGGCACAGATACGCAGTATTTT. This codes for CASSLAFRGTDTQYF.

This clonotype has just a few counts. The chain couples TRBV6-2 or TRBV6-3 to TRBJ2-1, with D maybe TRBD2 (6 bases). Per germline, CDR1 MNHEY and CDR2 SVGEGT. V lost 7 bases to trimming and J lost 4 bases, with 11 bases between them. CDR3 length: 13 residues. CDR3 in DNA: TGTGCCAGCACCGGGGACTCTTACAATGAGCAGTTCTTC. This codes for CASTGDSYNEQFF.

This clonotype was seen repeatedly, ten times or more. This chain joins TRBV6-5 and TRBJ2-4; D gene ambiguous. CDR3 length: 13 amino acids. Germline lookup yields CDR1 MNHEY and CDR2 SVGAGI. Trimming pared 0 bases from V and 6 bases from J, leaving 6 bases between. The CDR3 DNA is TGTGCCAGCAGTTACTCCAGGTTAAACATTCAGTACTTC. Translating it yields CASSYSRLNIQYF.

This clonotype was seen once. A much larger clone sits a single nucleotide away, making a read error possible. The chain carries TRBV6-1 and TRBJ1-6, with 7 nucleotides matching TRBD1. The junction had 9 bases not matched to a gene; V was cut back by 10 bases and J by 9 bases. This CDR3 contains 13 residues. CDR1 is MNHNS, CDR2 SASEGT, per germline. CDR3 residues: CAISPYRGSPLHF. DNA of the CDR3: TGTGCCATCAGCCCATACAGGGGTTCACCCCTCCACTTT.

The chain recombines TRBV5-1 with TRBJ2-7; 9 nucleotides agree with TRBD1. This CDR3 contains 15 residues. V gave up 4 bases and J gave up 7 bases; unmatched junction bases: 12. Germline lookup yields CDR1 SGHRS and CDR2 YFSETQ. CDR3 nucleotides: TGCGCCAGCAGCCCGACCGGGACAGGGTGGAATGAGCAGTACTTC. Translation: CASSPTGTGWNEQYF.

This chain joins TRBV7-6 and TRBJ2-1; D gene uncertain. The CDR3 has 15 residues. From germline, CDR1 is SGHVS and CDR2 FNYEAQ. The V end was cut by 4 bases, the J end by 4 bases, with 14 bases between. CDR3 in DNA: TGTGCCAGCAGCTCAACAGCGTTCTTATACAATGAGCAGTTCTTC. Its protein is CASSSTAFLYNEQFF.

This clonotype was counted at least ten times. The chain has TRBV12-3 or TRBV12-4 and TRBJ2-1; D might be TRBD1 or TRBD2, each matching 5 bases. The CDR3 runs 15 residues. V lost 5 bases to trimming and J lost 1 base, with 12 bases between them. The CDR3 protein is CASSLRELSYNEQFF. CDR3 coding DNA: TGTGCCAGCAGTCTCAGGGAGCTGTCCTACAATGAGCAGTTCTTC.

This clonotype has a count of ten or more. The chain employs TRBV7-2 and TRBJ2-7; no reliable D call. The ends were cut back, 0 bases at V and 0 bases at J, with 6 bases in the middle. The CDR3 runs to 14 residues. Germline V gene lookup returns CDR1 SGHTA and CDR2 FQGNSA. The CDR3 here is CASSLAATSYEQYF. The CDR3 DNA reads TGTGCCAGCAGCTTAGCAGCCACCTCCTACGAGCAGTACTTC.